This TCR beta chain was obtained from a study of immune heterogeneity within non-small cell lung tumors. With 32 V and 13 J primers, multiplex PCR amplified the TCR beta CDR3. MiXCR was run by TCRdb on the multiplex PCR reads, yielding one entry per CDR3 protein. The sample contains about 2,500 distinct CDR3 sequences, around 25% of which appear only once. CDR1 and CDR2 (germline): MNHEY, SMNVEV (reference sequence). With V trimmed by 5 bases and J by 4 bases, 8 bases remained unmatched. The CDR3 is made up of 15 amino acids. The starting template was genomic DNA from bulk tumor, roughly 610 ng per sample. Several biopsies per primary tumor, spaced far apart, were taken during surgery. Each patient presented with untreated, newly diagnosed non-small cell lung cancer and received curative surgery.

This TCR was recovered from a man in his forties with non-small cell lung cancer. The V and J genes are TRBV27 and TRBJ1-2; 9 bases line up with TRBD1. The specimen was lung tumor tissue. This chain's CDR3 is CASSEALTGGYGYTF. Written as DNA, the CDR3 is TGTGCCAGCAGTGAAGCCTTGACAGGGGGCTATGGCTACACCTTC.